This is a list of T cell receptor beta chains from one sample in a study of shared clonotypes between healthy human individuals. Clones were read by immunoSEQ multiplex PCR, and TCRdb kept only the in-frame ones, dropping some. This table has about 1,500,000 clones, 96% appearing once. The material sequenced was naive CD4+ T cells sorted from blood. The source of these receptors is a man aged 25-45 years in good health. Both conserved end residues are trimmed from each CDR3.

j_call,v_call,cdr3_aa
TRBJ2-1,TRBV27,ASSLSYGTSAEQF
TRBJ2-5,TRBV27,ASSLRLTGETQY
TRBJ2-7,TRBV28,ASSTIRVRTYEQY
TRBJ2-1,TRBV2,AAGVYNEQF
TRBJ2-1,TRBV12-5,ASGLSRGANSYNEQF
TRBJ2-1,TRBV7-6,ASSLGGLLLYNEQF
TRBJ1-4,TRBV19,ASNAPRDTLSAEKLF
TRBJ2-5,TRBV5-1,ASSLGTAEETQY
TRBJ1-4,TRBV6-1,ASSSLRGAEKLF
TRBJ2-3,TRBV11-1,ASSNQRDTQY